Shown below are 22 T cell receptor beta chains from a single sample sequenced in a study of Graves' ophthalmopathy and Graves' hyperthyroidism. From RNA, the CDR3 regions of TCR beta chains were amplified and sequenced. Following a first-round RT-PCR that used HTBI primers, a second-round multiplex PCR was carried out. From the multiplex PCR reads, TCRdb called clonotypes with MiXCR, one entry per CDR3 protein. The repertoire holds under 200,000 distinct CDR3 sequences, with approximately 40% as singletons. Sequencing was carried out using peripheral blood. These receptors were taken from a woman between 35 and 50 years old with Graves' ophthalmopathy.

This clonotype was recorded many times. The chain employs TRBV7-8 and TRBJ1-1; D is uncertain. Trimming stripped 8 bases from V and 0 bases from J, with 22 bases between. The CDR3 loop spans 17 amino acids. Germline lookup yields CDR1 SGHVS and CDR2 FQNEAQ. This CDR3 is CASRLLVFRTLNTEAFF. The CDR3 DNA reads TGTGCCAGCCGACTCTTAGTGTTTAGGACTTTGAACACTGAAGCTTTCTTT.

This clonotype showed up many times. The chain links TRBV6-5 to TRBJ2-6, with D possibly being TRBD1 (6 bases). The CDR3 runs 16 residues. Trimming pared 6 bases from V and 0 bases from J, leaving 12 bases between. Germline V CDR1 and CDR2: MNHEY, SVGAGI. CDR3 nucleotide sequence: TGTGCCAGCAGGCCGGGACATTCCTCTGGGGCCAACGTCCTGACTTTC. It is translated as CASRPGHSSGANVLTF.

On this clonotype: Its ends do not fully match the called genes, so a read error is possible. V is TRBV7-7 and J is TRBJ2-2; D ambiguous. Germline loops: CDR1 SSHAT, CDR2 FNYEAQ (reference sequence). The CDR3 contains 12 residues. This chain's CDR3 is CASSLNAGELFF. The CDR3 DNA follows: TGTGCTAGCAGCTTAAATGCCGGGGAGCTGTTTTTT.

The chain has TRBV12-3 or TRBV12-4 and TRBJ2-7, with 10 bases identical to TRBD1. The CDR3 is made up of 16 amino acids. V dropped 5 bases and J dropped 7; count of bases not matched to a gene: 14. CDR3 sequence reads: CASSPPTGTGVVEQYF. CDR3 nucleotide sequence: TGTGCCAGCAGTCCACCGACCGGGACAGGGGTAGTTGAGCAGTACTTC.

The J gene is TRBJ1-5, the V gene TRBV12-3 or TRBV12-4, with 11 positions matching TRBD1. This CDR3 is built from 17 residues. With 5 bases clipped from V and 1 base from J, the junction kept 7 bases outside the gene matches. DNA for the CDR3: TGTGCCAGCAGTCCCATGGGACAGGGGGTCAGCAATCAGCCCCAGCATTTT. This gives the protein CASSPMGQGVSNQPQHF.

The chain couples TRBV7-2 to TRBJ2-7, with TRBD2 identical over 7 bases. The CDR3 has 15 amino acids. J lost 0 bases, V lost 4 bases, and 6 bases had no gene match. Germline CDR1 reads SGHTA; CDR2 reads FQGNSA. In DNA form, the CDR3 reads TGTGCCAGCAGCTCCGCGTCGGGAGGCTCCTACGAGCAGTACTTC. Its translation is CASSSASGGSYEQYF.

The rearrangement links TRBV2 to TRBJ1-2; D gene uncertain. The CDR3 sequence is 14 residues long. Trimming took 3 bases from V and 5 from J, leaving 13 bases between them. Germline values: CDR1 SNHLY, CDR2 FYNNEI. For the CDR3, the DNA is TGTGCCAGCAGTGATGTCGGCGGAAGTTATGGCTACACCTTC. Translation gives CASSDVGGSYGYTF.

Many counts were recorded for this clonotype. The chain employs TRBV4-1 and TRBJ1-5, with D possibly being TRBD1 (5 bases). Deletions cut 1 base from V and 5 bases from J, with 9 bases between. The CDR3 is 14 residues long. Germline V gives CDR1 MGHRA, CDR2 YSYEKL. The CDR3 DNA follows: TGCGCCAGCAGCCAAGTTTCGGGGGATCAGCCCCAGCATTTT. This translates into CASSQVSGDQPQHF.

This clonotype appeared a few times. V and J are TRBV5-1 and TRBJ2-5, with TRBD1 matching over 7 bases. V lost 5 bases and J lost 5; bases outside the gene matches: 12. This CDR3 region has 15 residues. The germline V gene has CDR1 SGHRS and CDR2 YFSETQ. The CDR3 loop is CASRRWTGNGETQYF. As DNA, the CDR3 is TGCGCCAGCAGGCGTTGGACAGGCAATGGGGAGACCCAGTACTTC.

This clonotype was detected many times. The chain employs TRBV12-3 or TRBV12-4 and TRBJ1-2; a possible D gene is TRBD1 (6 bases). This CDR3 comprises 14 residues. The V end was cut by 1 base, the J end by 4 bases, with 10 bases between. The CDR3 here is CASSLVRGSYGYTF. The DNA for the CDR3 is TGTGCCAGCAGTTTAGTCAGGGGAAGCTATGGCTACACCTTC.

V usage is TRBV7-2 and J usage is TRBJ2-7; 12 nucleotides match TRBD1. V lost 4 bases and J lost 7; bases outside the gene matches: 5. There are 14 residues in the CDR3. Germline CDR1 is SGHTA and CDR2 is FQGNSA. Here the CDR3 DNA reads TGTGCCAGCAGCTCCGGGACAGGGGGCGGGGAGCAGTACTTC. Amino acid sequence: CASSSGTGGGEQYF.

The chain carries TRBV30 and TRBJ1-6, with 8 bases identical to TRBD1. CDR1 and CDR2 (germline): GTSNPN, SVGIG (reference sequence). V shed 2 bases, J shed 16 bases, and the junction held 4 bases outside the gene matches. The CDR3 spans 11 residues. CDR3 amino acids: CAWSSGQALHF. The CDR3 region has the DNA TGTGCCTGGAGTTCGGGACAGGCTCTCCACTTT.

The chain carries TRBV20-1 and TRBJ1-1, with D possibly being TRBD1 (5 bases). The CDR3 contains 14 residues. Germline V gene sequence: CDR1 DFQATT, CDR2 SNEGSKA (reference sequence). V was shortened by 5 bases and J by 7 bases, with 20 bases between the two germline ends. The CDR3 loop reads CSARITETGGEAFF. The DNA for the CDR3 is TGCAGTGCTCGAATCACAGAAACCGGGGGTGAAGCTTTCTTT.

The rearrangement joins TRBV30 to TRBJ2-7; D gene uncertain. Trimming took off 4 bases at V and 1 base at J, with 5 bases between the two ends. Germline CDR1 GTSNPN, CDR2 SVGIG (reference sequence). This CDR3 comprises 11 residues. CDR3: CAWKGSYEQYF. CDR3 bases: TGTGCCTGGAAGGGATCCTACGAGCAGTACTTC.

The chain recombines TRBV6-5 with TRBJ2-7; D perhaps matches TRBD2 (5 bases). Germline CDR1 is MNHEY and CDR2 is SVGAGI. The CDR3 runs 16 residues. The V and J ends lost 0 bases and 5 bases respectively, with 17 bases between them. The CDR3 region is CASSYSPDLPLHEQYF. The CDR3 coding sequence is TGTGCCAGCAGTTACTCGCCGGACTTACCCCTCCACGAGCAGTACTTC.

The CDR3 protein is CSALKGQVSTEAFF. The CDR3 DNA is TGCAGTGCTCTTAAAGGACAGGTGAGCACTGAAGCTTTCTTT. The chain joins TRBV20-1 to TRBJ1-1; 7 nucleotides align to TRBD1. J was trimmed by 4 bases and V by 5 bases; bases with no gene match: 10. Germline CDR1 DFQATT, CDR2 SNEGSKA (reference sequence). This CDR3 spans 14 amino acids.

In this sample, this clonotype turned up many times. J is TRBJ2-2 and V is TRBV12-3 or TRBV12-4; no definite D call. The CDR3 sequence is 11 residues long. V lost 10 bases and J lost 7, with 10 bases in between. CDR3 bases: TGTGCCACCCTGTGGGGCGGGGAGCTGTTTTTT. Residues: CATLWGGELFF.

V is TRBV24-1 and J is TRBJ2-2, with TRBD2 identical over 8 bases. V lost 6 bases, J lost 5 bases, and 10 bases stayed unmatched. CDR3 length: 16 amino acids. Germline lookup yields CDR1 KGHDR and CDR2 SFDVKD. CDR3 amino acids: CATSITSGPRTGELFF. The CDR3 DNA reads as TGTGCCACCAGTATTACTAGCGGACCGAGGACCGGGGAGCTGTTTTTT.

The sample holds a few counts of this clonotype. V usage is TRBV6-5 and J usage is TRBJ1-6, with 11 bases that match TRBD1. The J segment lost 9 bases and the V segment lost 4 bases, leaving 8 bases of the junction unmatched. Germline CDR1 reads MNHEY; CDR2 reads SVGAGI. The length of the CDR3 is 16 residues. CDR3 loop: CASSLGTGGPGSPLHF. As DNA, the CDR3 is TGTGCCAGCAGTTTAGGGACAGGGGGTCCGGGTTCACCCCTCCACTTT.

At least ten counts were recorded for this clonotype. The chain uses TRBV4-3 and TRBJ2-2, with TRBD1 matching over 8 bases. CDR1 is LGHNA and CDR2 is YSLEER in the germline V gene. This CDR3 is built from 15 residues. V shed 4 bases and J 4 bases; nucleotides not matched to a gene: 5. CDR3 coding DNA: TGCGCCAGCAGCCTTCGGACAGGGTTCACCGGGGAGCTGTTTTTT. The encoded protein is CASSLRTGFTGELFF.

This clonotype was found a few times. This sequence joins TRBV28 and TRBJ1-1; D ambiguous. Per germline, CDR1 MDHEN and CDR2 SYDVKM. This CDR3 has 15 residues. V was clipped by 5 bases and J by 0 bases, with 13 bases between them. As DNA, the CDR3 is TGTGCCAGCAGTCACTCAGGCTCCATGAACACTGAAGCTTTCTTT. This sequence encodes CASSHSGSMNTEAFF. Full variable domain (outside the CDR3, taken from reference TRBV28 and TRBJ1-1): DVKVTQSSRYLVKRTGEKVFLECVQDMDHENMFWYRQDPGLGLRLIYFSYDVKMKEKGDIPEGYSVSREKKERFSLILESASTNQTSMYLCASSHSGSMNTEAFFGQGTRLTVV.

This clonotype was picked up a small number of times. The chain recombines TRBV12-3 or TRBV12-4 with TRBJ2-5; 10 bases agree with TRBD1. The CDR3 extends over 14 amino acids. V lost 4 bases and J lost 4; bases outside the gene matches: 3. The CDR3 here is CASSSRDRGETQYF. Written as DNA, the CDR3 is TGTGCCAGCAGTTCCCGGGACAGGGGAGAGACCCAGTACTTC.